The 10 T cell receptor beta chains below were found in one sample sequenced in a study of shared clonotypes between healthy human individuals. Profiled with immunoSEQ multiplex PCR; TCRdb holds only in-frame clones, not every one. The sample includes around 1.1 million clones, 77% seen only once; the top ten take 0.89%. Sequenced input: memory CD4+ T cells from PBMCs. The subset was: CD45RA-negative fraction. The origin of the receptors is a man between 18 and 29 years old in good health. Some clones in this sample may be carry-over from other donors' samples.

The CDR3 region is CASSVGGGTGELFF. The CDR3, as DNA: TGTGCCAGCAGTGTAGGGGGAGGAACCGGGGAGCTGTTTTTT. The genes are TRBV25-1 and TRBJ2-2; tentatively, D is TRBD1 or TRBD2 (6 bases each). CDR3 length: 14 residues. Trimming removed 4 bases from V and 5 bases from J, with 11 bases in between. CDR1 MGHDK and CDR2 SYGVNS come from the germline V gene.

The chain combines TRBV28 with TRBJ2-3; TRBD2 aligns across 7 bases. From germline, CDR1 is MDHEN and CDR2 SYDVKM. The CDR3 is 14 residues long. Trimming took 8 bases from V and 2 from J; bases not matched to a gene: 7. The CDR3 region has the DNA TGTGCCAGCGAGGAAGCGGGGCCCACAGATACGCAGTATTTT. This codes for CASEEAGPTDTQYF. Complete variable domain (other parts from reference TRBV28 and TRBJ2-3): DVKVTQSSRYLVKRTGEKVFLECVQDMDHENMFWYRQDPGLGLRLIYFSYDVKMKEKGDIPEGYSVSREKKERFSLILESASTNQTSMYLCASEEAGPTDTQYFGPGTRLTVL.

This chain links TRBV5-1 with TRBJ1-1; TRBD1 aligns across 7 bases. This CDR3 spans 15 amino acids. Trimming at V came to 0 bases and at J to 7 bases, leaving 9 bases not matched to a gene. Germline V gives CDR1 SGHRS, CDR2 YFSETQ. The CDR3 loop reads CASSLVGPNRGEAFF. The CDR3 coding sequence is TGCGCCAGCAGCTTGGTGGGACCCAACAGGGGTGAAGCTTTCTTT.

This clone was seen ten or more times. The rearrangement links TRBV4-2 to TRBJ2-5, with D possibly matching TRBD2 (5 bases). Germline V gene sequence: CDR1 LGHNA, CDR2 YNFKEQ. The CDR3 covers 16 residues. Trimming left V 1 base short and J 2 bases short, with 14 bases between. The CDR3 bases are TGTGCCAGCAGCCAAGTGTTAGCGAGCCGTCAAGAGACCCAGTACTTC. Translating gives CASSQVLASRQETQYF.

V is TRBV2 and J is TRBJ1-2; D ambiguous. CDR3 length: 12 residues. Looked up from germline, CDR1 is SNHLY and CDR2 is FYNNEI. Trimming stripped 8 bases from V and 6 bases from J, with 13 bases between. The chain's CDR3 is CASGQAVDGYTF. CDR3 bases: TGTGCCAGCGGCCAGGCCGTCGATGGCTACACCTTC.

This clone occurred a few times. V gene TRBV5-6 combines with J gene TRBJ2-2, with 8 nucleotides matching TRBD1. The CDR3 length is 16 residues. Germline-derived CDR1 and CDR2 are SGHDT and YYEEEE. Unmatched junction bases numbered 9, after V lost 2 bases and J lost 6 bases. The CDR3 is CASSLPRDRMAGELFF. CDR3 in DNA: TGTGCCAGCAGCTTACCCCGGGACAGGATGGCCGGGGAGCTGTTTTTT.

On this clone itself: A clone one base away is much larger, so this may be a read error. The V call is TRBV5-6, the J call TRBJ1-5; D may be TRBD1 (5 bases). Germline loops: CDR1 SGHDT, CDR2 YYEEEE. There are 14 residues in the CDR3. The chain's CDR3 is CASNLGPGEQPQHF. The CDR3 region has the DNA TGTGCCAGCAACTTGGGGCCGGGAGAACAGCCCCAGCATTTT.

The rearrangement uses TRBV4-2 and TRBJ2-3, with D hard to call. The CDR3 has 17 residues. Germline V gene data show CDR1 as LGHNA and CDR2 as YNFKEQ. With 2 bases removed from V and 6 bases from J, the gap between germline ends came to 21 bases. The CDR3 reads CASSQRNDLSVMDTQYF. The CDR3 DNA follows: TGTGCCAGCAGCCAACGAAACGACCTGAGTGTCATGGATACGCAGTATTTT.

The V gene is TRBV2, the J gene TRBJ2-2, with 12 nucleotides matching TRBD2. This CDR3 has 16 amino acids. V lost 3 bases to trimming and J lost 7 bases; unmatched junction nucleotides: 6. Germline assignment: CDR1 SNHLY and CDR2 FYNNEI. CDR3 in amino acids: CASSELAGGFGGELFF. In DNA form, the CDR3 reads TGTGCCAGCAGTGAGCTAGCGGGAGGGTTCGGCGGGGAGCTGTTTTTT.

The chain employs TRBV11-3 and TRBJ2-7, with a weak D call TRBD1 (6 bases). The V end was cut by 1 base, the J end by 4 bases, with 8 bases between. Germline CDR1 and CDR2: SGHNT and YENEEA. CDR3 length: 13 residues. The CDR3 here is CASSLGQEYEQYF. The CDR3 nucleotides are TGTGCCAGCAGCTTAGGACAGGAGTACGAGCAGTACTTC.